The 9 T cell receptor beta chains below come from one sample, sequenced in a study of blood T cell repertoires in COVID-19. Sequenced by immunoSEQ multiplex PCR; TCRdb stores in-frame clones only, minus some. The sample has approximately 190,000 clones, 80% to 85% seen once; the top ten hold roughly 7%. The sequencing sample was made of PBMCs or T cells enriched from blood (not recorded which). All receptors come from a man aged 40-49 years who had recovered from COVID-19.

This clone has just a few counts. This sequence joins TRBV9 and TRBJ1-2; maybe TRBD1 (5 bases). CDR1 SGDLS and CDR2 YYNGEE come from the germline V gene. V gave up 3 bases and J gave up 5 bases, with 14 bases separating them. CDR3 size: 14 residues. CDR3 bases: TGTGCCAGCAGCGGGTGGGGGGACGGATATGGCTACACCTTC. As protein: CASSGWGDGYGYTF. Drawing the rest from reference TRBV9 and TRBJ1-2, the complete variable domain is DSGVTQTPKHLITATGQRVTLRCSPRSGDLSVYWYQQSLDQGLQFLIQYYNGEERAKGNILERFSAQQFPDLHSELNLSSLELGDSALYFCASSGWGDGYGYTFGSGTRLTVV.

The chain employs TRBV11-2 and TRBJ2-3; D is possibly TRBD2 (5 bases). Germline V gene lookup returns CDR1 SGHAT and CDR2 FQNNGV. V lost 2 bases to trimming and J lost 0 bases, with 12 bases between them. The CDR3 consists of 16 residues. CDR3 sequence: CASSLISRGSTDTQYF. In DNA, the CDR3 is TGTGCCAGCAGCTTAATTAGTCGGGGAAGCACAGATACGCAGTATTTT.

The rearrangement uses TRBV13 and TRBJ1-2; tentative D call: TRBD1 (6 bases). Germline CDR1 PRHDT, CDR2 FYEKMQ (reference sequence). This CDR3 contains 12 residues. Between the trimmed V and J ends, which lost 5 bases and 6 bases, there was a span of 10 bases. The CDR3 DNA follows: TGTGCCAGCAGCCCTCGACAGGATGGCTACACCTTC. Translating gives CASSPRQDGYTF.

The rearrangement joins TRBV27 to TRBJ1-2; D ambiguous. Between the trimmed V and J ends, which lost 7 bases and 0 bases, there was a span of 18 bases. The CDR3 covers 16 residues. CDR1 is MNHEY and CDR2 is SMNVEV in the germline V gene (reference sequence). The CDR3 DNA reads TGTGCCAGCACCTACTCGGGGTCTGCCCCTAACTATGGCTACACCTTC. It is translated as CASTYSGSAPNYGYTF.

The chain couples TRBV2 to TRBJ2-4, with 7 positions matching TRBD1. V trimming: 4 bases; J trimming: 2 bases; junction bases outside the gene matches: 11. The germline gives CDR1 SNHLY, CDR2 FYNNEI. There are 17 residues in the CDR3. CDR3 protein: CASSASGQILTKNIQYF. CDR3 in DNA: TGTGCCAGCAGTGCATCGGGACAGATACTAACCAAAAACATTCAGTACTTC.

Here the CDR3 reads CASSLASGFNYGYTF. Written as DNA, the CDR3 is TGTGCCAGCAGCTTGGCGTCAGGGTTTAACTATGGCTACACCTTC. The rearrangement uses TRBV5-6 and TRBJ1-2; weak D call: TRBD1 (5 bases). Trimming stripped 0 bases from V and 1 base from J, with 10 bases between. CDR3 length: 15 residues. From germline, CDR1 is SGHDT and CDR2 YYEEEE. The variable domain in full, completed from reference TRBV5-6 and TRBJ1-2, reads DAGVTQSPTHLIKTRGQQVTLRCSPKSGHDTVSWYQQALGQGPQFIFQYYEEEERQRGNFPDRFSGHQFPNYSSELNVNALLLGDSALYLCASSLASGFNYGYTFGSGTRLTVV.

The chain couples TRBV30 to TRBJ1-2, with D unresolved. Germline CDR1 is GTSNPN and CDR2 is SVGIG (reference sequence). The length of the CDR3 is 15 residues. V lost 4 bases to trimming and J lost 0 bases, with 15 bases between them. CDR3 sequence: CAWTPPWGANYGYTF. CDR3 DNA sequence: TGTGCCTGGACCCCGCCGTGGGGAGCTAACTATGGCTACACCTTC.

This clone appeared a few times. The DNA for the CDR3 is TGTGCCAGCAGCTTGGGACAGGGTTGGACTGAAGCTTTCTTT. This sequence encodes CASSLGQGWTEAFF. J is TRBJ1-1 and V is TRBV7-8, with TRBD1 matching over 9 bases. Looked up from germline, CDR1 is SGHVS and CDR2 is FQNEAQ. Trimming cost V 3 bases and J 5 bases; bases outside gene matches: 4. The length of the CDR3 is 14 residues.

This clone was detected a few times. The chain joins TRBV10-1 to TRBJ2-5; D unresolved. The germline V and J ends were trimmed by 2 bases and 1 base, with 8 bases remaining between them. This CDR3 region has 14 residues. Germline lookup yields CDR1 WNHNN and CDR2 SYGVQD (reference sequence). The CDR3 loop reads CASSEDSLQETQYF. The CDR3 region has the DNA TGCGCCAGCAGTGAGGACTCCCTCCAAGAGACCCAGTACTTC.